What follows describes a single TCR beta chain. This specimen belongs to a study of blood T cell repertoires in COVID-19. At the level of the study: T cells, B-cell-depleted T cells, or PBMCs provided the cDNA or gDNA that served as material.

Looked up from germline, CDR1 is SNHLY and CDR2 is FYNNEI. Trimming left V 5 bases short and J 7 bases short, with 7 bases between. The CDR3 consists of 11 residues. Generated by immunoSEQ multiplex PCR, the TCRdb table keeps only in-frame clones and is missing some. The sample comprises over 55,000 clones, roughly 85% of which are singletons, and about 23% rests with the top ten. This TCR derives from a middle-aged man with acute or convalescent COVID-19. Specimen: peripheral blood. The chain combines TRBV2 with TRBJ2-3; D is ambiguous. The CDR3 spells CASSYSNTQYF. In DNA, the CDR3 is TGTGCCAGCAGTTACTCGAATACGCAGTATTTT.